The following is a T cell receptor (beta chain) sequence with its context. The specificity of this receptor is unknown. The source of the sample is a study of T cells expressing NK-cell markers (dated by TCRdb to about 2020). Study-wide context: TCR beta-chain repertoires were profiled in sorted CD3+CD56+NKG2C+, CD3+CD56+NKG2C- and CD3+CD56-NKG2C+ T-cell subsets from seven or eight donors. Among the eight sequenced donors, only one was HCMV-seronegative, while the other seven were HCMV-seropositive. The eight sequenced donors were randomly selected healthy volunteers, three men and five women. Sequencing of the libraries produced 2 x 150 bp reads on Illumina HiSeq 2000/2500, MiSeq or NextSeq. The paper as a whole reports these results and caveats: Whether the expanded NKG2C-expressing T cell clones were specific for HCMV antigens remained unclear. Those dominant clonotypes were again the most abundant among CD3+CD56-NKG2C+ cells in a handful of donors, at roughly 28.3-60.1%. For six donors, the dominant CD3+CD56+NKG2C+ clonotypes were among the top 10 CD8+ clonotypes and accounted for about 1.0-7.5% of CD8+ T cells.

Data came from an Illumina HiSeq 2000. TCR beta cDNA libraries were made by 5'RACE template switching that added a universal primer site and unique molecular identifiers. cDNA synthesis was primed from the TCR beta constant segment, followed by two successive PCR amplification steps. From the authors' description of their analysis: MIGEC was used to demultiplex reads and group the reads by UMI, and MiTCR was used to assemble and quantify clonotypes. To exclude erroneous sequences, any TCR cDNA sequence not supported by at least two reads was discarded. Downstream repertoire analysis used the tcR package, and clonotypes were matched across fractions by CDR3 nucleotide sequence plus V segment. VDJmatch was used to annotate antigen specificity against VDJdb, with one amino acid substitution in CDR3 permitted. TCRdb reprocessed the reads, so every CDR3 protein sequence counts as one entry and DNA is not shown. The authors' filters were not applied to this entry. The data table for this sample lists around 140,000 distinct CDR3 sequences. Around 12% of the sample goes to the ten largest clones.

HCMV-specific IgG was detected in serum with a commercial ELISA kit to determine HCMV serostatus. Ficoll density gradient centrifugation was used to isolate peripheral blood mononuclear cells from blood. Sequencing was performed on blood T cells: a sorted CD56 or NKG2C T cell subset, CD4+ or CD8+ T cells, or bulk PBMC T cells (not recorded which). This TCR was recovered from a man aged 18 to 30 in good health. Donor details come from another sample of the same person, matched by shared clones.

The CDR3 region: CASSSGSRVTDTQYF. The rearranged segments are TRBV7-8 and TRBJ2-3. The germline V gene yields SGHVS for CDR1 and FQNEAQ for CDR2. The cysteine opens and the phenylalanine closes a CDR3 of 15 amino acids. The DNA is not on file.